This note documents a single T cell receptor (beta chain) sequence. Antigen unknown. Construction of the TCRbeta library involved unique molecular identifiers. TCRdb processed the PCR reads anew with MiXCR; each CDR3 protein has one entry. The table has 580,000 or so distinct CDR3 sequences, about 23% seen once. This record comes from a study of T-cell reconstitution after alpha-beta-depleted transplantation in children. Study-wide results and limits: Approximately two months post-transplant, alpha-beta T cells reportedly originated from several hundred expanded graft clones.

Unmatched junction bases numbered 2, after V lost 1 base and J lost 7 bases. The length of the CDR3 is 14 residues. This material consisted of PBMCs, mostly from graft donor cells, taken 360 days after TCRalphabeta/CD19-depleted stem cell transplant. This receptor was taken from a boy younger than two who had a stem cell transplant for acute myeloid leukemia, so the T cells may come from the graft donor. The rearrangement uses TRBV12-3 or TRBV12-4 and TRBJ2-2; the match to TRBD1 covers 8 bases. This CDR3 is CASSLGTGYGELFF. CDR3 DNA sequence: TGTGCCAGCAGTTTAGGGACAGGGTACGGGGAGCTGTTTTTT.